Presented here are 17 T cell receptor beta chains from one specimen sequenced in a study of OX40 agonist ivuxolimab in advanced cancers. TCRdb's table, derived via immunoSEQ multiplex PCR, lists solely in-frame clones and lacks some. The data show under 40,000 clones, 85% to 90% seen once. The specimen comprised CD4+ or CD8+ T cells sorted from blood, sampled in a trial of the OX40 agonist ivuxolimab. The source of these receptors is an adult with an advanced solid tumor such as melanoma, head and neck, liver or kidney cancer.

The rearrangement uses TRBV4-1 and TRBJ1-1, with D possibly matching TRBD1 (5 bases). Trimming pared 0 bases from V and 4 bases from J, leaving 9 bases between. The CDR3 length is 14 residues. Germline V gene lookup returns CDR1 MGHRA and CDR2 YSYEKL. CDR3 sequence reads: CASSQERGVTEAFF. Here the CDR3 DNA reads TGCGCCAGCAGCCAAGAGAGAGGGGTCACTGAAGCTTTCTTT.

The chain carries TRBV28 and TRBJ2-7, with D maybe TRBD2 (5 bases). CDR1 MDHEN and CDR2 SYDVKM come from the germline V gene. The V end lost 2 bases, the J end lost 4 bases, and 12 bases lay between the germline ends. The CDR3 is 14 amino acids. The CDR3 sequence: CASSLTGYFYEQYF. CDR3 nucleotides: TGTGCCAGCAGTTTAACGGGGTACTTTTACGAGCAGTACTTC. Full variable domain (rest looked up from reference TRBV28 and TRBJ2-7): DVKVTQSSRYLVKRTGEKVFLECVQDMDHENMFWYRQDPGLGLRLIYFSYDVKMKEKGDIPEGYSVSREKKERFSLILESASTNQTSMYLCASSLTGYFYEQYFGPGTRLTVT.

This chain links TRBV11-2 with TRBJ2-7; no firm D call. V lost 4 bases to trimming and J lost 1 base, with 8 bases between them. Per germline, CDR1 SGHAT and CDR2 FQNNGV. This CDR3 is 13 amino acids long. The CDR3 is CASSSDRSYEQYF. The CDR3 region has the DNA TGTGCCAGCAGCTCGGACCGGTCCTACGAGCAGTACTTC.

The chain uses TRBV20-1 and TRBJ2-7; D gene ambiguous. The V gene's germline CDR1 is DFQATT and CDR2 SNEGSKA (reference sequence). V was shortened by 4 bases and J by 3 bases, with 4 bases between the two germline ends. This CDR3 region has 10 residues. The CDR3 region has the DNA TGCAGTGCTACGGGCTACGAGCAGTACTTC. This codes for CSATGYEQYF.

The chain employs TRBV5-4 and TRBJ1-6, with 8 bases identical to TRBD1. After removal of 1 base from V and 0 bases from J, the junction contained 3 bases not matched to a gene. The germline V gene encodes CDR1 SGHNT and CDR2 YYREEE (reference sequence). The CDR3 totals 17 residues. CDR3 sequence: CASSLTGGSSYNSPLHF. In nucleotides, the CDR3 is TGTGCCAGCAGCTTGACAGGGGGAAGCTCCTATAATTCACCCCTCCACTTT.

The chain joins TRBV5-6 to TRBJ2-5, with D possibly being TRBD1 or TRBD2 (6 bases each). The length of the CDR3 is 17 residues. The germline V gene encodes CDR1 SGHDT and CDR2 YYEEEE. V was trimmed by 0 bases and J by 7 bases, leaving 22 bases between them. The CDR3 bases are TGTGCCAGCAGCTTGGATGGGGGGCCTACCACCCCGGGGACCCAGTACTTC. Translated, it gives CASSLDGGPTTPGTQYF.

This clone was observed a single time. The rearrangement joins TRBV28 to TRBJ2-1; 8 nucleotides match TRBD1. Per germline, CDR1 MDHEN and CDR2 SYDVKM. The V segment lost 4 bases and the J segment 5 bases; nucleotides outside the gene matches: 7. The CDR3 contains 15 residues. CDR3 protein: CASSSPTGVHNEQFF. The CDR3, as DNA: TGTGCCAGCAGTTCCCCGACAGGGGTCCACAATGAGCAGTTCTTC.

The gene calls are TRBV7-9 and TRBJ2-7; TRBD2 matches at 10 bases. CDR1 is SEHNR and CDR2 is FQNEAQ in the germline V gene (reference sequence). The CDR3 covers 14 residues. Trimming removed 7 bases from V and 2 bases from J; junction bases left unmatched: 5. This CDR3 reads CASTTSGTPYEQYF. The DNA for the CDR3 is TGTGCCAGCACCACTAGCGGGACGCCCTACGAGCAGTACTTC.

The gene calls are TRBV29-1 and TRBJ1-5; D is uncertain. V was pared by 1 base and J by 3 bases, with 4 bases between. This CDR3 has 12 amino acids. Germline V gene data show CDR1 as SQVTM and CDR2 as ANQGSEA. In nucleotides, the CDR3 is TGCAGCGTTGAAGGCGACAATCAGCCCCAGCATTTT. This sequence encodes CSVEGDNQPQHF.

The V and J genes are TRBV13 and TRBJ1-1; no definite D call. CDR1 is PRHDT, CDR2 FYEKMQ, per germline (reference sequence). V was trimmed by 5 bases and J by 1 base, leaving 2 bases between them. The CDR3 extends over 11 amino acids. The CDR3 DNA sequence: TGTGCCAGCAGCCAGAACACTGAAGCTTTCTTT. Its protein is CASSQNTEAFF.

The chain links TRBV10-3 to TRBJ2-2; perhaps TRBD2 as D (6 bases). The ends were cut back, 8 bases at V and 4 bases at J, with 17 bases in the middle. The CDR3 contains 15 residues. CDR1 ENHRY and CDR2 SYGVKD come from the germline V gene. CDR3 nucleotide sequence: TGTGCCATCCAAGGTGGGGGGAGTGGCACCGGGGAGCTGTTTTTT. It specifies CAIQGGGSGTGELFF.

This rearrangement joins TRBV11-2 to TRBJ2-3; TRBD2 agrees at 12 bases. Per germline, CDR1 SGHAT and CDR2 FQNNGV. Germline trimming cut 6 bases from V and 2 bases from J; bases unmatched to any gene: 15. The CDR3 covers 19 residues. The DNA of the CDR3 is TGTGCCAGCAGTCACAGTGCCCCACTAGCGGGGGGCCTCACAGATACGCAGTATTTT. This translates into CASSHSAPLAGGLTDTQYF.

This rearrangement joins TRBV10-3 to TRBJ2-1; TRBD2 is a possible D gene (5 bases). The V gene lost 7 bases and the J gene lost 9 bases, with 16 bases spanning the gap. Germline CDR1 ENHRY, CDR2 SYGVKD. The CDR3 loop spans 13 amino acids. This chain's CDR3 is CAIISGEGGEQFF. For the CDR3, the DNA is TGTGCCATCATTTCGGGTGAGGGTGGTGAGCAGTTCTTC.

This rearrangement joins TRBV7-3 to TRBJ1-5, with no clear D. CDR1 SGHTA and CDR2 FQGTGA come from the germline V gene. The CDR3 covers 15 residues. V was clipped by 1 base and J by 3 bases, with 10 bases between them. The CDR3 nucleotides read TGTGCCAGCAGCTTAATTGGCAGTTACAATCAGCCCCAGCATTTT. Its translation: CASSLIGSYNQPQHF.

The chain couples TRBV10-2 to TRBJ2-1; D is ambiguous. The CDR3 covers 13 residues. The V end was cut by 7 bases, the J end by 6 bases, with 13 bases between. The V gene's germline CDR1 is WSHSY and CDR2 SAAADI. As DNA, the CDR3 is TGCGCCAGCATGCTGGGTGGACCCAATGAGCAGTTCTTC. It encodes CASMLGGPNEQFF.

The chain recombines TRBV18 with TRBJ2-1, with D maybe TRBD2 (5 bases). Germline V gene sequence: CDR1 KGHSH, CDR2 LQKENI. CDR3 size: 16 residues. With 0 bases removed from V and 7 bases from J, the gap between germline ends came to 16 bases. CDR3 protein: CASSPPPRETKNEQFF. CDR3 nucleotide sequence: TGTGCCAGCTCACCACCGCCCCGGGAAACGAAGAATGAGCAGTTCTTC.

V gene TRBV11-1 combines with J gene TRBJ2-7, with TRBD2 matching over 10 bases. The length of the CDR3 is 15 residues. Trimming removed 5 bases from V and 6 bases from J; junction bases left unmatched: 10. The germline V gene has CDR1 SGHAT and CDR2 FQDESV (reference sequence). The CDR3 here is CASSRLAGDEGEQYF. The CDR3 nucleotides read TGTGCCAGCAGCCGGCTAGCGGGAGATGAGGGCGAGCAGTACTTC.